Shown below are 26 T cell receptor beta chains from a single sample sequenced in a study of shared clonotypes between healthy human individuals. TCRdb keeps only in-frame clones here, not all; method: immunoSEQ multiplex PCR. The sample yields fewer than 1.6 million clones, around 98.5% seen once. Specimen: naive CD4+ T cells sorted from blood. Subset indicated: CD45RA+ positively selected. The receptors here all came from a man aged 30 to 39 in good health.

This clone was picked up one time. This CDR3 is CASSFGGHTDTQYF. As DNA, the CDR3 is TGTGCCAGCAGCTTCGGCGGACACACAGATACGCAGTATTTT. The genes are TRBV7-9 and TRBJ2-3; a weak D match, TRBD1 (5 bases). V lost 3 bases and J lost 2, with 9 bases in between. The germline V gene has CDR1 SEHNR and CDR2 FQNEAQ (reference sequence). This CDR3 is built from 14 residues.

The V and J genes are TRBV5-1 and TRBJ2-7, with D perhaps TRBD2 (6 bases). Trimming cost V 0 bases and J 4 bases, with 8 bases left between them. The CDR3 extends over 13 amino acids. The V gene's germline CDR1 is SGHRS and CDR2 YFSETQ. The CDR3 reads CASSLGGVYEQYF. The CDR3 DNA reads as TGCGCCAGCAGCTTGGGCGGGGTGTACGAGCAGTACTTC.

The rearrangement uses TRBV7-2 and TRBJ2-4; TRBD2 matches 11 bases. Germline-derived CDR1 and CDR2 are SGHTA and FQGNSA. With V trimmed by 5 bases and J by 6 bases, 9 bases remained unmatched. CDR3 length: 16 amino acids. The CDR3 nucleotides read TGTGCCAGCAGCCCCCGGCTCCTAGCGGGGGGAAACATTCAGTACTTC. Translation: CASSPRLLAGGNIQYF.

With respect to this clone: Other DNA sequences within the sample encode an identical CDR3. The chain couples TRBV9 to TRBJ2-3; the D is unclear. CDR1 and CDR2 (germline): SGDLS, YYNGEE. Trimming left V 0 bases short and J 3 bases short, with 5 bases between. The CDR3 contains 13 residues. The CDR3 DNA reads TGTGCCAGCAGCGTAGCTGGGACAGATACGCAGTATTTT. Its protein is CASSVAGTDTQYF.

V is TRBV9 and J is TRBJ2-7; D may be TRBD1 or TRBD2 (5 bases each). The germline V and J ends were trimmed by 4 bases and 2 bases, with 22 bases remaining between them. Germline-derived CDR1 and CDR2 are SGDLS and YYNGEE. The CDR3 is made up of 17 amino acids. Written as DNA, the CDR3 is TGTGCCAGCAGCCCTCAACTCCCTGGGGACGGAGCCTACGAGCAGTACTTC. Translated: CASSPQLPGDGAYEQYF.

This clone was seen once. V gene TRBV6-1 combines with J gene TRBJ2-7, with D perhaps TRBD1 (6 bases). There are 15 residues in the CDR3. V lost 2 bases and J 4 bases, leaving 15 bases between the germline ends. Germline V gives CDR1 MNHNS, CDR2 SASEGT. The CDR3 protein is CASSERTAPRYEQYF. CDR3 in DNA: TGTGCCAGCAGTGAACGGACAGCCCCCCGATACGAGCAGTACTTC.

The genes are TRBV4-3 and TRBJ2-3, with TRBD2 matching over 14 bases. This CDR3 spans 16 amino acids. Germline assignment: CDR1 LGHNA and CDR2 YSLEER. Germline trimming cut 4 bases from V and 6 bases from J; bases unmatched to any gene: 6. The CDR3 coding sequence is TGCGCCAGCAGCCGGGGACTAGCGGGAGTTTCCGATACGCAGTATTTT. Encoded protein: CASSRGLAGVSDTQYF.

The CDR3 here is CASSPWPYETNRRDTQYF. The CDR3, as DNA: TGTGCCAGCAGCCCATGGCCCTACGAAACCAATCGCAGAGATACGCAGTATTTT. The genes are TRBV4-2 and TRBJ2-3; unclear D gene. Per germline, CDR1 LGHNA and CDR2 YNFKEQ. The CDR3 extends over 18 amino acids. Trimming took off 4 bases at V and 5 bases at J, with 25 bases between the two ends.

The chain carries TRBV5-1 and TRBJ2-1; D is ambiguous. This CDR3 comprises 14 residues. The V end lost 0 bases, the J end lost 7 bases, and 11 bases lay between the germline ends. Germline CDR1 is SGHRS and CDR2 is YFSETQ. CDR3 sequence: CASSLAGFGNEQFF. The CDR3 bases are TGCGCCAGCAGCTTGGCGGGTTTTGGGAATGAGCAGTTCTTC.

The chain uses TRBV6-1 and TRBJ1-1, with D hard to call. V was clipped by 1 base and J by 10 bases, with 16 bases between them. CDR1 and CDR2 from the germline V gene are MNHNS and SASEGT. This CDR3 is 14 amino acids long. The CDR3 DNA is TGTGCCAGCAGTGAAGAGTTCAATCGGAGGGCAGCTTTCTTT. Protein sequence: CASSEEFNRRAAFF.

This clone was seen only once. The chain has TRBV5-1 and TRBJ2-7, with 7 bases lining up with TRBD1. J gave up 4 bases and V 5 bases, and 3 bases lay outside the gene matches. CDR3 length: 12 amino acids. Germline V lookup: CDR1 SGHRS, CDR2 YFSETQ. The CDR3 reads CASSPRGYEQYF. CDR3 sequence (DNA): TGCGCCAGCAGTCCCAGGGGGTACGAGCAGTACTTC.

The chain employs TRBV7-2 and TRBJ2-1; tentatively, D is TRBD2 (5 bases). This CDR3 region has 16 residues. Germline CDR1 is SGHTA and CDR2 is FQGNSA. Trimming stripped 0 bases from V and 2 bases from J, with 11 bases between. In nucleotides, the CDR3 is TGTGCCAGCAGCTTAGCGGCGGCGACTACCTACAATGAGCAGTTCTTC. Translated: CASSLAAATTYNEQFF.

V and J are TRBV4-1 and TRBJ2-7, with 8 bases aligning to TRBD2. Germline CDR1 reads MGHRA; CDR2 reads YSYEKL. Trimming at V came to 4 bases and at J to 4 bases, leaving 18 bases not matched to a gene. This CDR3 has 18 amino acids. CDR3 residues: CASSPPVGAGGPKYEQYF. As DNA, the CDR3 is TGCGCCAGCAGCCCCCCTGTGGGTGCGGGAGGACCAAAATACGAGCAGTACTTC.

The CDR3 here is CASSLGSGRYNEQFF. In nucleotides, the CDR3 is TGTGCCAGCAGCTTAGGGTCCGGGAGGTACAATGAGCAGTTCTTC. The J gene is TRBJ2-1, the V gene TRBV7-6, with TRBD2 matching over 7 bases. In germline, CDR1 is SGHVS, CDR2 FNYEAQ. The CDR3 totals 15 residues. V dropped 1 base and J dropped 4; count of bases not matched to a gene: 4.

The V and J genes are TRBV5-4 and TRBJ2-1, with 8 bases aligning to TRBD1. The CDR3 has 13 residues. The germline V gene has CDR1 SGHNT and CDR2 YYREEE (reference sequence). V lost 5 bases to trimming and J lost 8 bases; unmatched junction nucleotides: 6. The CDR3 nucleotides are TGTGCCAGCAGTTATAAACAGGGGGATGAGCAGTTCTTC. Translating gives CASSYKQGDEQFF.

In the case of this clone: Other DNA sequences in the same sample also yield this CDR3. This chain uses TRBV5-1 with TRBJ1-5, with a possible D match to TRBD1 (6 bases). Germline loops: CDR1 SGHRS, CDR2 YFSETQ. Trimming took off 0 bases at V and 3 bases at J, with 10 bases between the two ends. This CDR3 is built from 15 residues. In DNA, the CDR3 is TGCGCCAGCAGCTTGGAGGCAGGGGTCAATCAGCCCCAGCATTTT. This encodes CASSLEAGVNQPQHF. Full variable domain (outside the CDR3, taken from reference TRBV5-1 and TRBJ1-5): KAGVTQTPRYLIKTRGQQVTLSCSPISGHRSVSWYQQTPGQGLQFLFEYFSETQRNKGNFPGRFSGRQFSNSRSEMNVSTLELGDSALYLCASSLEAGVNQPQHFGDGTRLSIL.

This clone was counted once. This CDR3 is also generated by other DNA sequences in the sample. V and J are TRBV7-9 and TRBJ2-7; 8 nucleotides line up with TRBD2. The CDR3 has 14 residues. J was trimmed by 0 bases and V by 2 bases; bases with no gene match: 0. Germline values: CDR1 SEHNR, CDR2 FQNEAQ (reference sequence). The CDR3 here is CASSLRGGSYEQYF. CDR3 in DNA: TGTGCCAGCAGCTTACGGGGGGGCTCCTACGAGCAGTACTTC.

CDR3 amino acids: CASSNRLAGGTQNIQYF. The CDR3 DNA follows: TGTGCCAGCAGCAATAGACTAGCGGGAGGGACCCAAAACATTCAGTACTTC. The rearrangement links TRBV6-9 to TRBJ2-4; 14 bases align to TRBD2. Per germline, CDR1 MNHGY and CDR2 SVAAGI. The CDR3 has 17 amino acids. The V and J ends lost 6 bases and 5 bases, in that order; junction bases with no gene match: 9.

The chain links TRBV29-1 to TRBJ2-7; no reliable D call. CDR1 SQVTM and CDR2 ANQGSEA come from the germline V gene. The germline V and J ends were trimmed by 5 bases and 3 bases, with 17 bases remaining between them. This CDR3 contains 14 residues. CDR3 sequence: CSVLADHKDYEQYF. The CDR3 bases are TGCAGCGTTCTCGCAGACCATAAAGACTACGAGCAGTACTTC.

The chain combines TRBV5-1 with TRBJ2-3; the D gene is possibly TRBD2 (5 bases). The CDR3 has 17 amino acids. Trimming took 3 bases from V and 0 from J, leaving 17 bases between them. Germline lookup yields CDR1 SGHRS and CDR2 YFSETQ. CDR3 coding DNA: TGCGCCAGCAGCTATGAACCGGGGATGCTTAGCACAGATACGCAGTATTTT. This gives the protein CASSYEPGMLSTDTQYF.

The gene calls are TRBV29-1 and TRBJ2-3; D might be TRBD2 (6 bases). The V gene's germline CDR1 is SQVTM and CDR2 ANQGSEA. The CDR3 has 13 amino acids. With 6 bases removed from V and 2 bases from J, the gap between germline ends came to 12 bases. The CDR3 loop reads CSVARDFTDTQYF. In DNA, the CDR3 is TGCAGCGTCGCCCGGGACTTCACAGATACGCAGTATTTT.

Comment on this clone: Additional DNA sequences in this sample encode the identical CDR3. This chain uses TRBV6-6 with TRBJ2-2; D is uncertain. V was clipped by 2 bases and J by 7 bases, with 5 bases between them. CDR3 length equals 12 residues. Germline-derived CDR1 and CDR2 are MNHNY and SVGAGI (reference sequence). CDR3 sequence reads: CASSYLVGELFF. For the CDR3, the DNA is TGTGCCAGCAGTTACCTTGTCGGGGAGCTGTTTTTT.

J is TRBJ1-4 and V is TRBV29-1; TRBD1 matches at 7 bases. V was clipped by 7 bases and J by 7 bases; unmatched bases: 9. CDR1 and CDR2 (germline): SQVTM, ANQGSEA. The CDR3 length is 13 residues. The CDR3 spells CSGRQGRGEKLFF. In DNA form, the CDR3 reads TGCAGCGGAAGACAGGGACGCGGTGAAAAACTGTTTTTT.

This chain joins TRBV7-6 and TRBJ2-3, with 11 bases matching TRBD2. The germline V gene encodes CDR1 SGHVS and CDR2 FNYEAQ. V shed 1 base, J shed 1 base, and the junction held 1 base outside the gene matches. This CDR3 contains 16 residues. CDR3 nucleotide sequence: TGTGCCAGCAGCTTAGGGGGACTAGCGGGCACAGATACGCAGTATTTT. It translates to CASSLGGLAGTDTQYF.

V usage is TRBV28 and J usage is TRBJ2-1; D is perhaps TRBD1 or TRBD2 (6 bases each). Trimming left V 2 bases short and J 8 bases short, with 16 bases between. From germline, CDR1 is MDHEN and CDR2 SYDVKM. The CDR3 has 15 amino acids. In nucleotides, the CDR3 is TGTGCCAGCAGTTTACCCGCTAGGGGGGCGGATGAGCAGTTCTTC. The encoded protein is CASSLPARGADEQFF.

The J gene is TRBJ1-3, the V gene TRBV5-1; D is possibly TRBD1 (5 bases). Germline V gene lookup returns CDR1 SGHRS and CDR2 YFSETQ. The V end was cut by 4 bases, the J end by 2 bases, with 13 bases between. CDR3 size: 15 residues. CDR3 sequence: CASSLYQGAGNTIYF. CDR3 sequence (DNA): TGCGCCAGCAGCCTGTATCAGGGTGCTGGAAACACCATATATTTT.